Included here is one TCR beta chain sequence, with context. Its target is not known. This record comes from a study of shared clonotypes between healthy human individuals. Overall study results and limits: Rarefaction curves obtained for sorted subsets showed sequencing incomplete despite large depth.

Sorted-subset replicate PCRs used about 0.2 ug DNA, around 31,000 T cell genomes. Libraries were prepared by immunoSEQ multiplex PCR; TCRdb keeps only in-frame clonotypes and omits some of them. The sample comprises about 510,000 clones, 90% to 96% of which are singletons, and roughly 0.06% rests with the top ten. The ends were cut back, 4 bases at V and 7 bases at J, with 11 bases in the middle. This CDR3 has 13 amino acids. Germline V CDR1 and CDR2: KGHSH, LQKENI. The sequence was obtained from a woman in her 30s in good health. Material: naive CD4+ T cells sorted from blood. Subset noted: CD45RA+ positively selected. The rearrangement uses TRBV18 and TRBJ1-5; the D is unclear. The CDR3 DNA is TGTGCCAGCTCACTGGGGTCTCAACAGCCCCAGCATTTT. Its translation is CASSLGSQQPQHF.